This T cell receptor beta chain is from a study of cytomegalovirus exposure and HLA in healthy donors. Germline loops: CDR1 MGHRA, CDR2 YSYEKL. V lost 4 bases to trimming and J lost 4 bases; unmatched junction nucleotides: 6. This CDR3 comprises 15 residues. As regards this clone: The antigen remains unidentified.

Study-level results: An analysis that came later showed most CMV-associated TCR beta chains appearing HLA-restricted. The study labeled approximately 150 TCR beta chains cytomegalovirus-associated. TCR beta V segments were, for the most part, productive about 87% or about 30% of the time in an earlier analysis.

The study ran its PCR with 60 Vbeta and 13 Jbeta primers. Using immunoSEQ multiplex PCR, the repertoire was profiled, and TCRdb retains in-frame clones only, with some absent. Altogether approximately 200,000 clones are present, around 79% being singletons, with the ten largest covering 0.2% to 0.25%. The sequenced sample was PBMCs. The chain recombines TRBV4-1 with TRBJ2-7, with 11 nucleotides matching TRBD2. This TCR was recovered from a girl aged 2-10 years in good health and CMV-seronegative. The CDR3 sequence: CASSPIAGGLYEQYF. The CDR3 DNA is TGCGCCAGCAGCCCCATAGCGGGAGGGCTTTACGAGCAGTACTTC.